This TCR beta chain comes out of a study of T-cell reconstitution after alpha-beta-depleted transplantation in children. This clonotype was recorded many times. The CDR3 spans 15 residues. Trimming stripped 5 bases from V and 6 bases from J, with 18 bases between. From germline, CDR1 is SGHVS and CDR2 FNYEAQ. Unique molecular identifiers were used to barcode this TCRbeta library. One entry per CDR3 protein, called by TCRdb with MiXCR from the PCR reads. The table has 900,000 or so distinct CDR3 sequences, 15% to 20% seen once. This specimen consisted of PBMCs, mostly from graft donor cells, obtained 360 days after TCRalphabeta/CD19-depleted stem cell transplant. The source of this sequence is a male patient younger than 18 who had a stem cell transplant for acute lymphoblastic leukemia, so the T cells may come from the graft donor. V is TRBV7-6 and J is TRBJ2-3; D remains unclear. CDR3 DNA sequence: TGTGCCAGCAGCCCGGCGGTCAGTTATGGGGATACGCAGTATTTT. It encodes CASSPAVSYGDTQYF.